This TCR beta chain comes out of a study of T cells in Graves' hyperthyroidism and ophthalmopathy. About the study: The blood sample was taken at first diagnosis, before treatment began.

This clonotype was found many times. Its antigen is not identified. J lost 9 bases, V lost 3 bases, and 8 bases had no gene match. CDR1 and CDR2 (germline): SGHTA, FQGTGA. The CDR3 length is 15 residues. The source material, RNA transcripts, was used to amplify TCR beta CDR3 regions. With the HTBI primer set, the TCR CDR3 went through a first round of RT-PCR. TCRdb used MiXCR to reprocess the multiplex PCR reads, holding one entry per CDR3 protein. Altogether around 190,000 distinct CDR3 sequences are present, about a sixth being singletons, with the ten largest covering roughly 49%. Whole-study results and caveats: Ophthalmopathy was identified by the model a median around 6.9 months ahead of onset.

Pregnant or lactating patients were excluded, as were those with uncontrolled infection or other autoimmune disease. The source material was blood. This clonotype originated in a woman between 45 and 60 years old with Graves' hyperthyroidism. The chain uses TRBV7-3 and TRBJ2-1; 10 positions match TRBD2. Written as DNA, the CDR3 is TGTGCCAGCAGCTTTGGAGCGGGAGGGCTTGCTGAGCAGTTCTTC. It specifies CASSFGAGGLAEQFF.